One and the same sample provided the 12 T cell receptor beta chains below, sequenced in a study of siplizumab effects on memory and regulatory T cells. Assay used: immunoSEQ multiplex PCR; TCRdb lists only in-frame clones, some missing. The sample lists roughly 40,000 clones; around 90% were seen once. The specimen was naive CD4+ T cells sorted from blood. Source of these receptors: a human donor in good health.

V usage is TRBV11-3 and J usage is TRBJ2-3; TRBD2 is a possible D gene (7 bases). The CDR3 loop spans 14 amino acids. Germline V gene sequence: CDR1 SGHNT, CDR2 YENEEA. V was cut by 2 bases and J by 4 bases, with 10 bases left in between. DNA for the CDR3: TGTGCCAGCAGCTTAAGGGGGGGCGCAGATACGCAGTATTTT. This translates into CASSLRGGADTQYF.

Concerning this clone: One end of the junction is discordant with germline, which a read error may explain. In nucleotides, the CDR3 is TGTGCCATCAGTGAGTCAGTGGAGAGTACGCAGTATTTT. Its protein product is CAISESVESTQYF. The V gene is TRBV6-5, the J gene TRBJ2-3; D unclear. Germline-derived CDR1 and CDR2 are MNHEY and SVGAGI. This CDR3 comprises 13 residues.

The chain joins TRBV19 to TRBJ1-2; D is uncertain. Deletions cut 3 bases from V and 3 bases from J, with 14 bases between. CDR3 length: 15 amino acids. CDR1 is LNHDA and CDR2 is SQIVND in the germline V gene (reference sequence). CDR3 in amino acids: CASSIPVYGDYGYTF. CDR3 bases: TGTGCCAGTAGTATCCCCGTGTACGGTGACTATGGCTACACCTTC.

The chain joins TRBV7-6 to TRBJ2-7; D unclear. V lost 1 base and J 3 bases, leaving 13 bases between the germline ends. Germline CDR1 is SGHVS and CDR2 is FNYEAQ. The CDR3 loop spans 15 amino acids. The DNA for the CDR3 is TGTGCCAGCAGCTTAGGACCCCTGGGCGACTACGAGCAGTACTTC. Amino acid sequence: CASSLGPLGDYEQYF.

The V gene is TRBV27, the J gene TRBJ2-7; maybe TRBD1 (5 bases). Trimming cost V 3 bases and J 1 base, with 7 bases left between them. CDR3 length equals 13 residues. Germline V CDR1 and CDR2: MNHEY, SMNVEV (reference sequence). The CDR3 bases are TGTGCCAGCAGTTTGGACATATCCTACGAGCAGTACTTC. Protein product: CASSLDISYEQYF.

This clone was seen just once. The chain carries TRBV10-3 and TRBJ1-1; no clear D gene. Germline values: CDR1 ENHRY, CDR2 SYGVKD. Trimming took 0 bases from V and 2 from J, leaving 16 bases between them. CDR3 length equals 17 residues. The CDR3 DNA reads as TGTGCCATCAGTGAGTCGAAGTTGTTCCAGTTAAACACTGAAGCTTTCTTT. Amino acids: CAISESKLFQLNTEAFF.

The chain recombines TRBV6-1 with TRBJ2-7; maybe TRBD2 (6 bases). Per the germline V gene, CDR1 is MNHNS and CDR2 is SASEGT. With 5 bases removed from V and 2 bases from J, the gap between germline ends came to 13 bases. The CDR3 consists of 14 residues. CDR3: CASSFLADPYEQYF. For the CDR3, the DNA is TGTGCCAGCAGTTTCTTAGCGGACCCCTACGAGCAGTACTTC.

This chain's CDR3 is CASSYMWAGGSGYTF. CDR3 nucleotide sequence: TGTGCCAGCAGTTACATGTGGGCAGGGGGCTCTGGCTACACCTTC. The gene calls are TRBV6-5 and TRBJ1-2; 8 bases match TRBD1. V gave up 2 bases and J gave up 7 bases; unmatched junction bases: 9. Germline V gives CDR1 MNHEY, CDR2 SVGAGI. CDR3 length equals 15 residues.

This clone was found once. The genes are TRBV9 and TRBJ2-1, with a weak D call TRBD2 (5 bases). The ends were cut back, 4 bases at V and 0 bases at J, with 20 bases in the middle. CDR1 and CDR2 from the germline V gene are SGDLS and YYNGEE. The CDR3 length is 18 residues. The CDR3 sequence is CASSHTPSKVRSYNEQFF. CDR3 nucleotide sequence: TGTGCCAGCAGCCACACCCCTAGCAAGGTCCGCTCCTACAATGAGCAGTTCTTC.

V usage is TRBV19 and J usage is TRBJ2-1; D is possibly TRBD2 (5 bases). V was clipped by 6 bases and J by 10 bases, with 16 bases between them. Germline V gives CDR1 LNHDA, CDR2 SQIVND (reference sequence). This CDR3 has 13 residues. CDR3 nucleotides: TGTGCCAGTAGCCATCCTCCGGGGTCGGAGCAGTTCTTC. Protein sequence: CASSHPPGSEQFF.

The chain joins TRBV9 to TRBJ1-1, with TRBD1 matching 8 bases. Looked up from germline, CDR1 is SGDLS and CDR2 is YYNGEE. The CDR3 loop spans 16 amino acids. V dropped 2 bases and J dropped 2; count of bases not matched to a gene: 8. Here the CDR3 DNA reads TGTGCCAGCAGCGTTGGCCGGGACAGGAGCAACACTGAAGCTTTCTTT. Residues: CASSVGRDRSNTEAFF.

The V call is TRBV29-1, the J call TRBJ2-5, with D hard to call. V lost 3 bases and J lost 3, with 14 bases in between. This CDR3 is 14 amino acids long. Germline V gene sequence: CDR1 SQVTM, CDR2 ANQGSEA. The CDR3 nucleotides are TGCAGCGTTGAGGTACGGCGGTCAGAAGAGACCCAGTACTTC. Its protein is CSVEVRRSEETQYF.